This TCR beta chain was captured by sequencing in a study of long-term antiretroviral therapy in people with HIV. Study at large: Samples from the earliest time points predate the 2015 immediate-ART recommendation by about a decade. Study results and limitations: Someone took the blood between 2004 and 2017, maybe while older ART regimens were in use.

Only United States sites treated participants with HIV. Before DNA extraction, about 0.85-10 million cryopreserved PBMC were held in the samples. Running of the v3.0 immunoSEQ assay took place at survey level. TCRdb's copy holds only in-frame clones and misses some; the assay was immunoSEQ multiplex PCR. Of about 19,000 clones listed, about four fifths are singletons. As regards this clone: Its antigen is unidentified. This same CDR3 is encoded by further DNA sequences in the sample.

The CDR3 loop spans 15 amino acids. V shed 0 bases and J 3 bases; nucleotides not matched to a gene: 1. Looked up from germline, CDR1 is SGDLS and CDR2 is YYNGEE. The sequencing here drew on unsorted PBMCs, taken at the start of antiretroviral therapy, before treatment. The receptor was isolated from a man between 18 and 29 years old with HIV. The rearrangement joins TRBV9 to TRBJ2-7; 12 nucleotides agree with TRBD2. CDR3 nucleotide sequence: TGTGCCAGCAGCGTAGGGACTAGCGGGAACTACGAGCAGTACTTC. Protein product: CASSVGTSGNYEQYF.